These T cell receptor beta chains were read from a single sample in a study of beta chain features in type 1 diabetes. Data came from immunoSEQ multiplex PCR; TCRdb stores just in-frame clones and leaves some out. There are a few hundred thousand clones in the sample; about 10% occur only once, and approximately 0.6% lies in the top ten. The sample comprised central memory CD4+ T cells from blood. The receptors were gathered from a young man with type 1 diabetes. CDR3s include the opening cysteine and the closing phenylalanine or tryptophan. The D gene is left open where the match is weak. Size is omitted from some rows. Given values are once, few, many or a class for expanded clones.

size: few
V: TRBV6-1
J: TRBJ2-3
length: 15
D: TRBD2
CDR3: CASRVSGSYTDTQYF
DNA: TGTGCCAGCAGGGTTAGCGGGAGCTACACAGATACGCAGTATTTT

size: few
V: TRBV14
J: TRBJ2-7
length: 15
D: TRBD1
CDR3: CASSPQGSQPYEQYF
DNA: TGTGCCAGCAGCCCACAGGGGTCGCAACCCTACGAGCAGTACTTC

size: few
V: TRBV7-9
J: TRBJ2-3
length: 12
D: -
CDR3: CGLTGVTDTQYF
DNA: TGTGGCCTGACAGGAGTCACAGATACGCAGTATTTT

size: -
V: TRBV28
J: TRBJ1-1
length: 14
D: TRBD1
CDR3: CASRIRDRNTEAFF
DNA: TGTGCCAGCAGGATCCGGGACAGGAACACTGAAGCTTTCTTT

size: -
V: TRBV28
J: TRBJ2-2
length: 12
D: -
CDR3: CASRGYTGELFF
DNA: TGTGCCAGCAGGGGATATACCGGGGAGCTGTTTTTT

size: -
V: TRBV4-1
J: TRBJ1-1
length: 15
D: -
CDR3: CASSQDPYMNTEAFF
DNA: TGCGCCAGCAGCCAAGATCCCTACATGAACACTGAAGCTTTCTTT

size: -
V: TRBV5-1
J: TRBJ2-7
length: 14
D: TRBD2
CDR3: CASSLGGRAYEQYF
DNA: TGCGCCAGCAGCTTGGGTGGGAGGGCCTACGAGCAGTACTTC

size: few
V: TRBV5-1
J: TRBJ2-4
length: 14
D: -
CDR3: CASSSGSAKNIQYF
DNA: TGCGCCAGCAGTTCAGGGTCGGCCAAAAACATTCAGTACTTC

size: -
V: TRBV2
J: TRBJ2-7
length: 13
D: -
CDR3: CASKGTGTYEQYF
DNA: TGTGCCAGCAAGGGGACTGGTACCTACGAGCAGTACTTC

size: -
V: TRBV5-4
J: TRBJ2-2
length: 16
D: TRBD1
CDR3: CASSRQGQGKTGELFF
DNA: TGTGCCAGCAGCCGGCAGGGACAGGGAAAAACCGGGGAGCTGTTTTTT

size: -
V: TRBV6-4
J: TRBJ1-5
length: 14
D: -
CDR3: CASSVAGKGQPQHF
DNA: TGTGCCAGCAGTGTCGCAGGTAAAGGTCAGCCCCAGCATTTT

size: few
V: TRBV15
J: TRBJ1-1
length: 15
D: -
CDR3: CATSSFKELNTEAFF
DNA: TGTGCCACCAGCAGTTTCAAAGAGCTGAACACTGAAGCTTTCTTT

size: few
V: TRBV19
J: TRBJ2-2
length: 12
D: -
CDR3: CASSLPGPRLFF
DNA: TGTGCCAGTAGTTTACCGGGACCCCGACTGTTTTTT

size: -
V: TRBV5-1
J: TRBJ1-2
length: 14
D: TRBD1
CDR3: CASSQDRVSYGYTF
DNA: TGCGCCAGCAGCCAGGACAGGGTCTCCTATGGCTACACCTTC

size: few
V: TRBV9
J: TRBJ2-3
length: 13
D: -
CDR3: CASSVARGDTQYF
DNA: TGTGCCAGCAGCGTAGCTCGAGGGGATACGCAGTATTTT

size: medium-sized
V: TRBV5-1
J: TRBJ2-1
length: 14
D: TRBD2
CDR3: CASSAGDGGNEQFF
DNA: TGCGCCAGCAGCGCGGGAGACGGGGGTAATGAGCAGTTCTTC

size: -
V: TRBV28
J: TRBJ2-4
length: 15
D: -
CDR3: CASSLGGLVKNIQYF
DNA: TGTGCCAGCAGTTTGGGGGGGCTTGTCAAAAACATTCAGTACTTC

size: many
V: TRBV15
J: TRBJ2-3
length: 15
D: -
CDR3: CATRPFSLSTDTQYF
DNA: TGTGCCACACGACCCTTTTCCCTTAGCACAGATACGCAGTATTTT

size: few
V: TRBV19
J: TRBJ2-3
length: 15
D: -
CDR3: CASSLGTHRTDTQYF
DNA: TGTGCCAGTAGCCTCGGGACTCACCGGACAGATACGCAGTATTTT

size: few
V: TRBV5-1
J: TRBJ2-7
length: 16
D: TRBD2
CDR3: CASSPGLAGGTSEQYF
DNA: TGCGCCAGCAGCCCGGGACTAGCGGGAGGTACGTCCGAGCAGTACTTC

size: -
V: TRBV5-1
J: TRBJ2-3
length: 16
D: TRBD2
CDR3: CASSLGTSGDTDTQYF
DNA: TGCGCCAGCAGCTTGGGGACTAGCGGGGACACAGATACGCAGTATTTT

size: -
V: TRBV19
J: TRBJ2-7
length: 19
D: TRBD2
CDR3: CASSEFIRAGASYYYEQYF
DNA: TGTGCCAGTAGTGAGTTTATTCGAGCGGGAGCCTCATATTACTACGAGCAGTACTTC

size: -
V: TRBV5-6
J: TRBJ2-3
length: 15
D: -
CDR3: CASSLRDRYTDTQYF
DNA: TGTGCCAGCAGCCTTCGTGACAGATACACAGATACGCAGTATTTT

size: few
V: TRBV25-1
J: TRBJ2-3
length: 12
D: -
CDR3: CASSSGTDTQYF
DNA: TGTGCCAGCAGTAGCGGGACAGATACGCAGTATTTT

size: few
V: TRBV4-3
J: TRBJ1-4
length: 14
D: TRBD1
CDR3: CASSQVGTGEKLFF
DNA: TGCGCCAGCAGCCAAGTCGGGACAGGAGAAAAACTGTTTTTT

size: few
V: TRBV19
J: TRBJ1-2
length: 14
D: -
CDR3: CASSIRQDFYGYTF
DNA: TGTGCCAGTAGTATTCGTCAGGATTTCTATGGCTACACCTTC

size: few
V: TRBV25-1
J: TRBJ1-1
length: 13
D: -
CDR3: CASRPGAGTEAFF
DNA: TGTGCCAGCAGACCAGGGGCGGGAACTGAAGCTTTCTTT

size: few
V: TRBV18
J: TRBJ1-2
length: 15
D: -
CDR3: CASSPGLGDNYGYTF
DNA: TGTGCCAGCTCACCGGGTTTAGGGGACAACTATGGCTACACCTTC

size: -
V: TRBV28
J: TRBJ1-1
length: 13
D: -
CDR3: CASTPAQGLVAFF
DNA: TGTGCCAGCACTCCTGCGCAGGGGTTGGTAGCTTTCTTT